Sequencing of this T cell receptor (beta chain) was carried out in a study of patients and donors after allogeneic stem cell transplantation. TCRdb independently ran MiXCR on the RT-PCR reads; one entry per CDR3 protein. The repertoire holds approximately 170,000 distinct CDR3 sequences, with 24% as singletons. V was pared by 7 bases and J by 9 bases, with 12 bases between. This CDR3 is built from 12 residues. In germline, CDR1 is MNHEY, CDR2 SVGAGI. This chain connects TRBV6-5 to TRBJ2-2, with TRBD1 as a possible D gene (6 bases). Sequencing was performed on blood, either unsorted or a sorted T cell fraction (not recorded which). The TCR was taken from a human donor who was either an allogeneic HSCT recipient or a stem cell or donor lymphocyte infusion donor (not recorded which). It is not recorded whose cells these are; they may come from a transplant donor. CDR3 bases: TGTGCCAGCACCATGCAGGGGAGGGAGCTGTTTTTT. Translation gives CASTMQGRELFF.